This TCR beta chain stems from a study of identical twins. TCRdb called the 5' RACE reads again in MiXCR, with one record for every CDR3 protein. The sample contains just under 650,000 distinct CDR3 sequences, under 8.5% of which appear only once. This clonotype came up a few times. The sample was also linked to a second study, of yellow fever vaccine responses in identical twins.

The clonotype was recovered from a woman under 30 in good health. The specimen was PBMCs.

The CDR3 loop is CATSLSRQNTGELFF. CDR3 in DNA: TGTGCCACCAGTCTGAGCAGACAGAACACCGGGGAGCTGTTTTTT. V gene TRBV24-1 combines with J gene TRBJ2-2; D not resolved. Germline values: CDR1 KGHDR, CDR2 SFDVKD. Trimming shortened V by 6 bases and J by 1 base, and 11 bases separated the two germline ends. CDR3 length: 15 residues.